Listed below are T cell receptor beta chains from one sample, sequenced in a study of blood T cell repertoires in COVID-19. This table comes from immunoSEQ multiplex PCR, and its TCRdb copy is limited to in-frame clones, with some not included. The sample consists of fewer than 65,000 clones, around nine tenths of them appearing once. Sequenced input: peripheral blood. The receptor set was obtained from a man in his fifties or sixties with acute or convalescent COVID-19. The CDR3 runs from the conserved cysteine through the conserved F or W. D genes are given only for firm matches. The size of a clone is reported for some rows only, either as once, few or many, or as a class for expanded clones.

cdr3_length j_call clone_size v_call d_call cdr3_nt cdr3_aa
15 TRBJ2-1 . TRBV13 TRBD1 TGTGCCAGCAGCCCAACAGGGGGGTCCTACAATGAGCAGTTCTTC CASSPTGGSYNEQFF
14 TRBJ2-3 . TRBV27 . TGTGCCAGCAGTTTTGGGGCCCCCACAGATACGCAGTATTTT CASSFGAPTDTQYF
13 TRBJ1-1 . TRBV5-1 TRBD1 TGCGCCAGCAGACAGGGGGCGTATACTGAAGCTTTCTTT CASRQGAYTEAFF
15 TRBJ1-4 . TRBV28 TRBD1 TGTGCCAGCAGTAACGCGGACAGGGGTAATGAAAAACTGTTTTTT CASSNADRGNEKLFF
13 TRBJ1-1 . TRBV6-4 . TGTGCCAGCAGATACCAGGGAAACACTGAAGCTTTCTTT CASRYQGNTEAFF
16 TRBJ2-1 . TRBV27 TRBD1 TGTGCCAGCAGTTTGGATTACAGGGGCTCCTACAATGAGCAGTTCTTC CASSLDYRGSYNEQFF
13 TRBJ1-2 . TRBV10-2 . TGCGCCAGCAGTGAGACTCACGGCTATGGCTACACCTTC CASSETHGYGYTF
13 TRBJ2-3 . TRBV7-2 TRBD2 TGTGCCAGCAGCCGCAGCGGGGTAGATACGCAGTATTTT CASSRSGVDTQYF
15 TRBJ2-7 once TRBV4-2 TRBD2 TGTGCCAGCAGCCAAGATACTAGCGGGTCCTACGAGCAGTACTTC CASSQDTSGSYEQYF
14 TRBJ1-2 . TRBV6-5 TRBD1 TGTGCCAGCAGGCGACGTAACTTTTCAGGGGGTGGCACCTTC CASRRRNFSGGGTF
16 TRBJ2-7 . TRBV7-8 TRBD2 TGTGCCAGCAGCTTAGCGGGACTAGCGGGGCTCTACGAGCAGTACTTC CASSLAGLAGLYEQYF
15 TRBJ2-5 . TRBV24-1 . TGTGCCACCAGTGATCCCAAGGGGGACCAAGAGACCCAGTACTTC CATSDPKGDQETQYF
17 TRBJ1-3 . TRBV6-1 TRBD1 TGTGCCAGCAGTGTAAATTGGGGACAGGGACTCGGAAACACCATATATTTT CASSVNWGQGLGNTIYF
15 TRBJ2-7 . TRBV3-1/TRBV3-2 TRBD2 TGTGCCAGCAGCCACCGACTAGCGGGAGGATACGAGCAGTACTTC CASSHRLAGGYEQYF
18 TRBJ1-2 . TRBV18 . TGTGCCAGCTCACCAGAGACAGCTTTACCTCTACCTAACTATGGCTACACCTTC CASSPETALPLPNYGYTF
15 TRBJ2-5 . TRBV6-2/TRBV6-3 TRBD2 TGTGCCAGCAGTTCCCTCCTAGCGGAGCAAGAGACCCAGTACTTC CASSSLLAEQETQYF
16 TRBJ2-2 . TRBV11-3 . TGTGCCAGCAGCGGAGGCGGCCCAGCGAACACCGGGGAGCTGTTTTTT CASSGGGPANTGELFF
14 TRBJ1-1 . TRBV3-1/TRBV3-2 . TGTGCCAGCAGCCAAGTTCGGGGGGACACTGAAGCTTTCTTT CASSQVRGDTEAFF
15 TRBJ1-2 . TRBV5-8 TRBD1 TGTGCCAGCAGCTTGGTTGGACAGGGACGGGGGGGCTACACCTTC CASSLVGQGRGGYTF
14 TRBJ2-1 few TRBV21-1 . TGTGCCAGCAGCAAAGCGAGCTCCTACAATGAGCAGTTCTTC CASSKASSYNEQFF
14 TRBJ2-7 . TRBV10-3 TRBD2 TGTGCCGCCCGGCAGCTAGCGGGGACCGCCGAGCAGTACTTC CAARQLAGTAEQYF
14 TRBJ2-1 . TRBV28 . TGTGCCAGCAGTTTGCGCGAGCCCTACAATGAGCAGTTCTTC CASSLREPYNEQFF
15 TRBJ2-7 . TRBV7-6 TRBD1 TGTGCCAGCAGCTTAGGGACAGGCCTAAACTACGAGCAGTACTTC CASSLGTGLNYEQYF
15 TRBJ2-3 few TRBV12-5 . TGTGCTAGTGGTTTCCAGGGGCATAGCACAGATACGCAGTATTTT CASGFQGHSTDTQYF
14 TRBJ1-3 . TRBV9 . TGTGCCAGCAGCCCCCCCCCGTCTGGAAACACCATATATTTT CASSPPPSGNTIYF
14 TRBJ2-2 few TRBV19 . TGTGCCAGTAGACCGGGACAGAACACCGGGGAGCTGTTTTTT CASRPGQNTGELFF
13 TRBJ1-1 once TRBV2 TRBD1 TGTGCCAGCAGGGCAGGGGGCGTCACTGAAGCTTTCTTT CASRAGGVTEAFF
15 TRBJ1-1 . TRBV10-3 . TGTGCCATCAGTGAGTCGACGGGTGCAACAACTGAAGCTTTCTTT CAISESTGATTEAFF
17 TRBJ2-7 . TRBV18 . TGTGCCAGCTCGAACCGGCCAGGACAGGCGGGGTCCTACGAGCAGTACTTC CASSNRPGQAGSYEQYF
13 TRBJ2-7 . TRBV15 . TGTGCCACCAGCAGTAGAACTAGCCACGAGCAGTACTTC CATSSRTSHEQYF
15 TRBJ2-7 . TRBV5-1 . TGCGCCAGCAGCTTGGAGCCCAACTTAGCCTACGAGCAGTACTTC CASSLEPNLAYEQYF
14 TRBJ1-2 . TRBV6-5 TRBD1 TGTGCCAGCGGTTACCGCACAGGGGTGCGTGGCTACACCTTC CASGYRTGVRGYTF
15 TRBJ1-4 . TRBV6-5 . TGTGCCAGCAGTTATCGACAGATGAGTCCTGAAAAACTGTTTTTT CASSYRQMSPEKLFF
13 TRBJ2-5 . TRBV29-1 TRBD1 TGCAGCGCCAGACAGGGGGGCACCTTGAACCAGTACTTC CSARQGGTLNQYF
15 TRBJ1-1 . TRBV5-4 . TGTGCCAGCAGCTTGGTAGGACGGGACACACTTGAAGCTTTCTTT CASSLVGRDTLEAFF
14 TRBJ1-4 . TRBV25-1 TRBD1 TGTGCCAGCAACCCGGGACAGAATAATGAAAAACTGTTTTTT CASNPGQNNEKLFF
14 TRBJ2-7 . TRBV7-2 . TGTGCCAGCAGCTTAGGACAGCCTACAGTCGAGCAGTACTTC CASSLGQPTVEQYF
15 TRBJ2-2 . TRBV19 TRBD1 TGTGCCAGTAGTTCGGGACAGGGCAACACCGGGGAGCTGTTTTTT CASSSGQGNTGELFF
13 TRBJ1-4 . TRBV4-1 TRBD1 TGCGCCAGCAGCCAAGGCAGTGGACAGGGGCCCTTTTTT CASSQGSGQGPFF
16 TRBJ2-7 . TRBV27 TRBD2 TGTGCCAGCAGGCCGACTAGCGGGAGTCAGTTAGTCGAGCAGTACTTC CASRPTSGSQLVEQYF
13 TRBJ2-7 . TRBV6-5 TRBD1 TGTGCCAGCAGCCAGGACAGGGGGCGCGAGCAGTACTTC CASSQDRGREQYF
18 TRBJ2-7 . TRBV5-1 TRBD1 TGCGCCAGCAGCTCCGAGGGTGTGGACAGGAAGTGGACCTACGAGCAGTACTTC CASSSEGVDRKWTYEQYF
15 TRBJ1-1 . TRBV5-5 TRBD1 TGTGCCAGCACCCTGGGACAGGGAACGAACACTGAAGCTTTCTTT CASTLGQGTNTEAFF